These T cell receptor beta chains were read from a single sample in a study of T-cell reconstitution after alpha-beta-depleted transplantation in children. TCRdb itself ran the PCR reads through MiXCR, one entry per CDR3 protein. The table includes around 340,000 distinct CDR3 sequences, about 14% detected once. The specimen comprised PBMCs, sampled from the stem cell graft. Source of these receptors: a human donor who donated a stem cell graft to a child with Fanconi anemia. CDR3s include the opening cysteine and the closing phenylalanine or tryptophan. The D gene is left open where the match is weak. The size field is filled for only some rows; it gives once, few, many or a size class.

cdr3_aa: CASSPLAGGVTGELFF; cdr3_nt: TGCGCCAGCAGCCCGCTAGCGGGGGGGGTCACCGGGGAGCTGTTTTTT; j_call: TRBJ2-2; v_call: TRBV4-3; d_call: TRBD2; clone_size: few
cdr3_aa: CASSQDRAGYEQFF; cdr3_nt: TGTGCCAGCAGCCAAGATCGGGCAGGATATGAGCAGTTCTTC; j_call: TRBJ2-1; v_call: TRBV4-2; d_call: .; clone_size: .
cdr3_aa: CAIGPNTGELFF; cdr3_nt: TGTGCCATCGGTCCCAACACCGGGGAGCTGTTTTTT; j_call: TRBJ2-2; v_call: TRBV10-3; d_call: .; clone_size: many
cdr3_aa: CASSLAGWGADTNYGYTF; cdr3_nt: TGTGCCAGCAGCTTAGCGGGTTGGGGGGCGGACACTAACTATGGCTACACCTTC; j_call: TRBJ1-2; v_call: TRBV11-1; d_call: .; clone_size: .
cdr3_aa: CASSLALGTQYF; cdr3_nt: TGTGCCAGCAGCTTGGCCCTGGGGACGCAGTATTTT; j_call: TRBJ2-3; v_call: TRBV12-3/TRBV12-4; d_call: .; clone_size: many
cdr3_aa: CASRYGTGSSGANVLTF; cdr3_nt: TGTGCCAGCAGATATGGGACAGGCAGCTCTGGGGCCAACGTCCTGACTTTC; j_call: TRBJ2-6; v_call: TRBV12-3/TRBV12-4; d_call: TRBD1; clone_size: few
cdr3_aa: CASSLGVGGTIYF; cdr3_nt: TGTGCCAGCAGTTTAGGAGTCGGGGGCACCATATATTTT; j_call: TRBJ1-3; v_call: TRBV12-3/TRBV12-4; d_call: .; clone_size: few
cdr3_aa: CASSAGTGYYGYTF; cdr3_nt: TGTGCCAGCAGCGCCGGGACAGGATACTATGGCTACACCTTC; j_call: TRBJ1-2; v_call: TRBV7-2; d_call: TRBD1; clone_size: .
cdr3_aa: CASYSGGAGDTQYF; cdr3_nt: TGTGCCAGTTATTCAGGGGGCGCGGGAGATACGCAGTATTTT; j_call: TRBJ2-3; v_call: TRBV28; d_call: TRBD1; clone_size: many
cdr3_aa: CASSLGAGVVNTEAFF; cdr3_nt: TGCGCCAGCAGCTTGGGAGCAGGGGTGGTGAACACTGAAGCTTTCTTT; j_call: TRBJ1-1; v_call: TRBV5-1; d_call: .; clone_size: few
cdr3_aa: CASSVLRSSYEQYF; cdr3_nt: TGTGCCAGCAGTGTGTTGAGGAGCTCCTACGAGCAGTACTTC; j_call: TRBJ2-7; v_call: TRBV2; d_call: .; clone_size: .
cdr3_aa: CASREAAGNTIYF; cdr3_nt: TGTGCCAGCAGGGAGGCCGCTGGAAACACCATATATTTT; j_call: TRBJ1-3; v_call: TRBV27; d_call: .; clone_size: many
cdr3_aa: CASTPPGQGSNQPQHF; cdr3_nt: TGTGCCAGCACTCCACCGGGACAGGGAAGCAATCAGCCCCAGCATTTT; j_call: TRBJ1-5; v_call: TRBV28; d_call: TRBD1; clone_size: many
cdr3_aa: CASSLTPGQETSEQYF; cdr3_nt: TGTGCCAGCAGCCTAACACCGGGACAGGAAACCTCCGAGCAGTACTTC; j_call: TRBJ2-7; v_call: TRBV11-2; d_call: TRBD1; clone_size: .
cdr3_aa: CASSQVQAGEKLFF; cdr3_nt: TGTGCCAGCAGCCAAGTCCAGGCCGGCGAAAAACTGTTTTTT; j_call: TRBJ1-4; v_call: TRBV14; d_call: .; clone_size: few
cdr3_aa: CASSPTGLTEAFF; cdr3_nt: TGTGCCAGCAGCCCGACAGGGTTGACTGAAGCTTTCTTT; j_call: TRBJ1-1; v_call: TRBV12-3/TRBV12-4; d_call: TRBD1; clone_size: many
cdr3_aa: CASSHDRGTEAFF; cdr3_nt: TGTGCCAGCAGTCACGACAGGGGCACTGAAGCTTTCTTT; j_call: TRBJ1-1; v_call: TRBV7-9; d_call: TRBD1; clone_size: few
cdr3_aa: CASSPPSLNPEAFF; cdr3_nt: TGCGCCAGCAGCCCACCGTCCCTGAACCCTGAAGCTTTCTTT; j_call: TRBJ1-1; v_call: TRBV5-1; d_call: .; clone_size: many
cdr3_aa: CASTYPGGPQYF; cdr3_nt: TGTGCCAGCACCTACCCGGGGGGGCCTCAGTACTTC; j_call: TRBJ2-5; v_call: TRBV7-2; d_call: TRBD2; clone_size: few
cdr3_aa: CSAVGTATTNEKLFF; cdr3_nt: TGCAGTGCTGTCGGGACTGCCACAACTAATGAAAAACTGTTTTTT; j_call: TRBJ1-4; v_call: TRBV20-1; d_call: .; clone_size: .
cdr3_aa: CASSQDYDRREAFF; cdr3_nt: TGTGCCAGCAGCCAAGACTATGACAGAAGGGAAGCTTTCTTT; j_call: TRBJ1-1; v_call: TRBV3-1; d_call: .; clone_size: .
cdr3_aa: CASSLLGNTEAFF; cdr3_nt: TGTGCCAGCAGCCTATTAGGGAACACTGAAGCTTTCTTT; j_call: TRBJ1-1; v_call: TRBV28; d_call: .; clone_size: medium-sized
cdr3_aa: CASSQDSGPHQPQHF; cdr3_nt: TGTGCCAGCAGCCAAGACTCGGGGCCCCATCAGCCCCAGCATTTT; j_call: TRBJ1-5; v_call: TRBV3-1; d_call: .; clone_size: few
cdr3_aa: CASSLEAGRVNSPLHF; cdr3_nt: TGTGCCAGCAGCTTAGAAGCGGGTCGAGTTAATTCACCCCTCCACTTT; j_call: TRBJ1-6; v_call: TRBV7-2; d_call: .; clone_size: .
cdr3_aa: CASSIGPFYEQFF; cdr3_nt: TGTGCCAGTAGTATTGGTCCATTCTATGAGCAGTTCTTC; j_call: TRBJ2-1; v_call: TRBV19; d_call: .; clone_size: .
cdr3_aa: CASSQDRGFSTGELFF; cdr3_nt: TGCGCCAGCAGCCAAGACAGGGGTTTCAGTACCGGGGAGCTGTTTTTT; j_call: TRBJ2-2; v_call: TRBV4-3; d_call: .; clone_size: many
cdr3_aa: CASSLGGREKLFF; cdr3_nt: TGTGCCAGCAGTTTAGGGGGGCGGGAAAAACTGTTTTTT; j_call: TRBJ1-4; v_call: TRBV27; d_call: .; clone_size: many
cdr3_aa: CASSSQDVKDNSPLHF; cdr3_nt: TGTGCCAGCAGCTCCCAGGACGTAAAGGATAATTCACCCCTCCACTTT; j_call: TRBJ1-6; v_call: TRBV9; d_call: .; clone_size: .
cdr3_aa: CASSYSDRGGYTF; cdr3_nt: TGTGCCAGCAGTTACTCGGACAGGGGTGGCTACACCTTC; j_call: TRBJ1-2; v_call: TRBV6-5; d_call: TRBD1; clone_size: many
cdr3_aa: CASSLGGHSGTLTGELFF; cdr3_nt: TGTGCCAGCAGCTTAGGCGGTCATAGCGGGACATTAACCGGGGAGCTGTTTTTT; j_call: TRBJ2-2; v_call: TRBV11-2; d_call: TRBD2; clone_size: .
cdr3_aa: CASSYSETSGGYYNEQFF; cdr3_nt: TGTGCCAGCAGTTACTCGGAGACTAGCGGGGGCTACTACAATGAGCAGTTCTTC; j_call: TRBJ2-1; v_call: TRBV6-2/TRBV6-3; d_call: TRBD2; clone_size: .
cdr3_aa: CAWSVGASGASEQYF; cdr3_nt: TGTGCCTGGAGTGTAGGTGCTAGCGGGGCCTCCGAGCAGTACTTC; j_call: TRBJ2-7; v_call: TRBV30; d_call: TRBD2; clone_size: few
cdr3_aa: CASSPRQGLGANVLTF; cdr3_nt: TGTGCCAGCAGTCCCAGACAGGGCTTGGGGGCCAACGTCCTGACTTTC; j_call: TRBJ2-6; v_call: TRBV6-4; d_call: TRBD1; clone_size: .
cdr3_aa: CASSQVGASGNTIYF; cdr3_nt: TGTGCCAGCAGTCAGGTCGGGGCCTCTGGAAACACCATATATTTT; j_call: TRBJ1-3; v_call: TRBV12-3/TRBV12-4; d_call: .; clone_size: few
cdr3_aa: CASSYLLAGSTDTQYF; cdr3_nt: TGCGCCAGCAGCTACCTACTAGCGGGGAGCACAGATACGCAGTATTTT; j_call: TRBJ2-3; v_call: TRBV5-1; d_call: TRBD2; clone_size: .
cdr3_aa: CASSQSGLQNTGELFF; cdr3_nt: TGTGCCAGCTCCCAATCCGGGTTGCAGAACACCGGGGAGCTGTTTTTT; j_call: TRBJ2-2; v_call: TRBV18; d_call: .; clone_size: .